What follows is one TCR beta chain and its context. Its antigen is unknown. This specimen belongs to a study of T-cell reconstitution after alpha-beta-depleted transplantation in children. The study's findings and limits: Counts and diversity of T cells one year after transplant came mostly from newly produced T cells. Surviving recipient T cells and thymic progenitors underlay high day-60 TCRbeta diversity in some patients.

Library preparation (for TCRbeta) was performed with unique molecular identifiers. Via MiXCR, TCRdb re-called the PCR reads, giving one row per CDR3 protein. This sample has about 510,000 distinct CDR3 sequences, with about 10% found just once. This CDR3 is built from 14 residues. Trimming removed 4 bases from V and 5 bases from J, with 14 bases in between. The germline V gene has CDR1 KGHSH and CDR2 LQKENI. This chain uses TRBV18 with TRBJ2-5; maybe TRBD2 (6 bases). This sample comprised PBMCs, mostly from graft donor cells, obtained 180 days after TCRalphabeta/CD19-depleted stem cell transplant. The receptor was isolated from a female patient aged 2-10 years who had a stem cell transplant for aplastic anemia, so the T cells may come from the graft donor. The CDR3 loop reads CASSQGGGTETQYF. CDR3 DNA sequence: TGTGCCAGCTCACAGGGAGGAGGGACGGAGACCCAGTACTTC. Full variable domain (rest looked up from reference TRBV18 and TRBJ2-5): NAGVMQNPRHLVRRRGQEARLRCSPMKGHSHVYWYRQLPEEGLKFMVYLQKENIIDESGMPKERFSAEFPKEGPSILRIQQVVRGDSAAYFCASSQGGGTETQYFGPGTRLLVL.